This passage covers 15 T cell receptor beta chains from one sample sequenced in a study of T cell responses to AZD1222 COVID-19 vaccine. The repertoire was sequenced with immunoSEQ multiplex PCR; TCRdb's copy has only in-frame clones and lacks some. Of under 200,000 clones in the sample, approximately 91% were seen once. The sequences come from peripheral blood, collected on day 0 of AZD1222 vaccination. The receptors were sampled from an adult in good health.

This clone has only one observation. V is TRBV25-1 and J is TRBJ1-5; D may be TRBD1 (6 bases). Germline CDR1 is MGHDK and CDR2 is SYGVNS. The CDR3 is 13 amino acids. V shed 6 bases and J shed 2 bases, with 8 bases lying between them. This CDR3 reads CASSYRGNQPQHF. The CDR3 nucleotides are TGTGCCAGCAGCTACAGGGGCAATCAGCCCCAGCATTTT.

This rearrangement joins TRBV18 to TRBJ2-2; D not resolved. Trimming removed 4 bases from V and 0 bases from J, with 9 bases in between. The germline V gene encodes CDR1 KGHSH and CDR2 LQKENI. The length of the CDR3 is 15 residues. CDR3 sequence: CASSRTGSNTGELFF. The DNA of the CDR3 is TGTGCCAGCTCACGGACGGGTTCGAACACCGGGGAGCTGTTTTTT.

This clone was seen only once. The rearrangement links TRBV28 to TRBJ1-5; tentative D call: TRBD1 (5 bases). Looked up from germline, CDR1 is MDHEN and CDR2 is SYDVKM. The length of the CDR3 is 16 residues. V dropped 5 bases and J dropped 1 base, with 15 bases sitting between them. The CDR3 here is CASSGHRDVSNQPQHF. CDR3 sequence (DNA): TGTGCCAGCAGTGGACACCGGGACGTAAGCAATCAGCCCCAGCATTTT.

Notes on this clone: This specimen includes other DNA sequences encoding the same CDR3. The rearrangement links TRBV28 to TRBJ2-3; D gene uncertain. With 4 bases removed from V and 6 bases from J, the gap between germline ends came to 8 bases. Germline values: CDR1 MDHEN, CDR2 SYDVKM. The CDR3 runs 12 residues. The CDR3 bases are TGTGCCAGCAGTTCCCTAGGCGATACGCAGTATTTT. It yields the protein CASSSLGDTQYF.

The chain links TRBV7-6 to TRBJ1-1, with TRBD1 matching over 10 bases. The CDR3 has 14 amino acids. The trim removed 4 bases at V and 5 bases at J, leaving 4 bases unmatched. The germline V gene encodes CDR1 SGHVS and CDR2 FNYEAQ. CDR3: CASSWGTGATEAFF. In DNA, the CDR3 is TGTGCCAGCAGCTGGGGGACAGGGGCAACTGAAGCTTTCTTT.

The chain links TRBV7-2 to TRBJ1-3, with no clear D. Trimming stripped 6 bases from V and 6 bases from J, with 15 bases between. The germline V gene encodes CDR1 SGHTA and CDR2 FQGNSA. The CDR3 extends over 14 amino acids. CDR3 region: CASRTAREANTIYF. The CDR3 bases are TGTGCCAGCAGAACAGCGAGGGAGGCAAACACCATATATTTT.

The gene calls are TRBV18 and TRBJ1-4, with 7 bases identical to TRBD1. The germline gives CDR1 KGHSH, CDR2 LQKENI. There are 15 residues in the CDR3. J was trimmed by 10 bases and V by 2 bases; bases with no gene match: 10. The CDR3 spells CASSPTGVLGGKLFF. DNA for the CDR3: TGTGCCAGCTCACCAACAGGGGTCTTAGGCGGAAAACTGTTTTTT.

The rearrangement joins TRBV28 to TRBJ1-5; no definite D call. Trimming removed 3 bases at V and 3 bases at J, with 6 bases between. Germline CDR1 reads MDHEN; CDR2 reads SYDVKM. The CDR3 runs to 13 residues. The CDR3 DNA follows: TGTGCCAGCAGTTTTGACCCCAATCAGCCCCAGCATTTT. The encoded protein is CASSFDPNQPQHF.

This chain joins TRBV7-9 and TRBJ1-4; 7 bases match TRBD1. The CDR3 has 16 residues. V shed 5 bases, J shed 4 bases, and the junction held 10 bases outside the gene matches. Germline CDR1 and CDR2: SEHNR and FQNEAQ (reference sequence). CDR3 sequence (DNA): TGTGCCAGCAGCGAGTTAGGGGGCGGTATTAATGAAAAACTGTTTTTT. Translated: CASSELGGGINEKLFF.

The V call is TRBV6-5, the J call TRBJ2-3; D call uncertain. Trimming took off 2 bases at V and 12 bases at J, with 18 bases between the two ends. The CDR3 is 14 residues long. Germline values: CDR1 MNHEY, CDR2 SVGAGI. CDR3 region: CASSYGQGKADQYF. The CDR3 DNA is TGTGCCAGCAGTTACGGCCAAGGCAAAGCTGATCAGTATTTT.

The rearrangement uses TRBV7-9 and TRBJ1-5, with a weak D call TRBD1 (6 bases). Trimming left V 2 bases short and J 6 bases short, with 11 bases between. CDR1 and CDR2 from the germline V gene are SEHNR and FQNEAQ (reference sequence). The CDR3 runs 14 residues. In nucleotides, the CDR3 is TGTGCCAGCAGCTTACCGGGGGCTGGTCAGCCCCAGCATTTT. This sequence encodes CASSLPGAGQPQHF.

This chain joins TRBV5-1 and TRBJ1-5; D gene unclear. The V gene's germline CDR1 is SGHRS and CDR2 YFSETQ. The CDR3 has 13 residues. V gave up 8 bases and J gave up 2 bases, with 11 bases separating them. In nucleotides, the CDR3 is TGCGCCAGTACCCTAGAGGGCAATCAGCCCCAGCATTTT. This codes for CASTLEGNQPQHF.

V gene TRBV6-5 combines with J gene TRBJ1-2; D is unresolved. From germline, CDR1 is MNHEY and CDR2 SVGAGI. V lost 2 bases to trimming and J lost 0 bases, with 13 bases between them. There are 16 residues in the CDR3. The CDR3 region has the DNA TGTGCCAGCAGTTACGGAGACGGAACTTCTAACTATGGCTACACCTTC. It specifies CASSYGDGTSNYGYTF.

V and J are TRBV27 and TRBJ2-7; D remains unclear. The CDR3 length is 13 residues. With 4 bases removed from V and 3 bases from J, the gap between germline ends came to 10 bases. Germline-derived CDR1 and CDR2 are MNHEY and SMNVEV (reference sequence). This chain's CDR3 is CASSWRERYEQYF. In DNA form, the CDR3 reads TGTGCCAGCAGTTGGAGAGAGCGCTACGAGCAGTACTTC.

The CDR3, as DNA: TGTGCCAGCAGTTTAGCGGGGGGGTATGAGCAGTTCTTC. Translating it yields CASSLAGGYEQFF. This sequence joins TRBV12-3 or TRBV12-4 and TRBJ2-1; 7 nucleotides line up with TRBD2. The J segment lost 8 bases and the V segment lost 0 bases, leaving 1 base of the junction unmatched. This CDR3 contains 13 residues.